This T cell receptor beta chain is from a study of blood T cell repertoires in COVID-19. Across the whole study: In each case, the material was cDNA or gDNA derived from T cells, B-cell-depleted T cells, or PBMCs.

Germline V gene lookup returns CDR1 SGHTA and CDR2 FQGNSA. CDR3 size: 19 residues. J was trimmed by 0 bases and V by 6 bases; bases with no gene match: 11. Some clones are missing from TCRdb's copy, which holds only in-frame ones; the method was immunoSEQ multiplex PCR. The sample includes around 160,000 clones, approximately 83% seen only once; the top ten take around 8%. The sequence derives from a woman aged 55-69 years with COVID-19, enrolled during active disease. The gene calls are TRBV7-2 and TRBJ2-1, with 13 bases lining up with TRBD2. Sequencing used peripheral blood. The CDR3 reads CASRGIGLAGASSYNEQFF. DNA for the CDR3: TGTGCCAGCAGGGGCATCGGACTAGCGGGGGCGAGCTCCTACAATGAGCAGTTCTTC.